The entry below describes one TCR beta chain. This entry comes from a study of molecular identifiers for immune sequencing clone quantification. TCRdb redid the calling of the PCR reads with MiXCR, one entry per CDR3 protein. Among fewer than 350,000 distinct CDR3 sequences listed, 24% were seen once. With RNA at 10%, 30% or 50%, naive CD8 libraries came from around 20,000 to 990,000 sorted cells. Sorting defined naive CD8 T cells as CD8+CD4-CCR7+CD45RA+. Trimming cost V 1 base and J 0 bases, with 10 bases left between them. This CDR3 spans 16 amino acids. Germline lookup yields CDR1 SGHKS and CDR2 YYEKEE (reference sequence).

The origin of this receptor is a human donor in good health. Some libraries in this study had Jurkat cell RNA spiked in. The chain combines TRBV5-5 with TRBJ1-4; D is uncertain. Material: naive CD8+ T cells from blood, with Jurkat cell RNA spiked in. Indicated subset: FACS-sorted CD8+CD4-CCR7+CD45RA+ naive T cells. In nucleotides, the CDR3 is TGTGCCAGCAGCTTGTGGCCGGCAGCAACTAATGAAAAACTGTTTTTT. Translated, it gives CASSLWPAATNEKLFF.